Presented here are 24 T cell receptor beta chains from one specimen sequenced in a study of T cell repertoires in cytomegalovirus infection. TCRdb reprocessed the reads with MiXCR, giving one entry per CDR3 protein. The sample includes 200,000 to 300,000 distinct CDR3 sequences, 8% to 9.5% of them seen just once. The sequenced sample was PBMCs. Receptors were obtained from a human donor in good health (CMV status not recorded). Some clones in this sample may be carry-over from other donors' samples.

This clonotype was seen at least ten times. The rearrangement links TRBV7-2 to TRBJ2-3; possibly TRBD1 for D (5 bases). This CDR3 region has 16 residues. Germline V gene sequence: CDR1 SGHTA, CDR2 FQGNSA. Deletions cut 5 bases from V and 0 bases from J, with 15 bases between. The CDR3 DNA follows: TGTGCCAGCAGCCCTTTCCGACAGTCCAGCACAGATACGCAGTATTTT. Protein product: CASSPFRQSSTDTQYF.

This clonotype was seen many times. The chain joins TRBV12-3 or TRBV12-4 to TRBJ2-7; D gene uncertain. Between the trimmed V and J ends, which lost 2 bases and 3 bases, there was a span of 5 bases. The CDR3 spans 12 residues. The CDR3, as DNA: TGTGCCAGCAGTTTAAGGGTCTACGAGCAGTACTTC. It codes for CASSLRVYEQYF.

This clonotype was counted at least ten times. J is TRBJ2-1 and V is TRBV28; D possibly uses TRBD1 or TRBD2 (6 bases each). This CDR3 is built from 14 residues. Germline V gene lookup returns CDR1 MDHEN and CDR2 SYDVKM. V was shortened by 4 bases and J by 4 bases, with 11 bases between the two germline ends. The CDR3 sequence is CASSSGATYNEQFF. The CDR3 DNA reads TGTGCCAGCAGTTCGGGGGCCACATACAATGAGCAGTTCTTC.

This clonotype was observed at least ten times. Written as DNA, the CDR3 is TGTGCCAGCGGGGGTGGCAATCAGCCCCAGCATTTT. Its translation is CASGGGNQPQHF. The chain joins TRBV7-2 to TRBJ1-5, with D maybe TRBD1 (5 bases). Germline V gene sequence: CDR1 SGHTA, CDR2 FQGNSA. There are 12 residues in the CDR3. The V and J ends lost 8 bases and 2 bases respectively, with 7 bases between them.

The rearrangement links TRBV30 to TRBJ2-7, with TRBD1 matching over 7 bases. Germline loops: CDR1 GTSNPN, CDR2 SVGIG (reference sequence). Trimming removed 2 bases from V and 7 bases from J; junction bases left unmatched: 8. The CDR3 covers 13 residues. The CDR3 loop reads CAWSPTGSGEQYF. CDR3 in DNA: TGTGCCTGGAGTCCGACAGGGTCGGGAGAGCAGTACTTC. Combining the CDR3 with reference TRBV30 and TRBJ2-7 gives the whole variable domain SQTIHQWPATLVQPVGSPLSLECTVEGTSNPNLYWYRQAAGRGLQLLFYSVGIGQISSEVPQNLSASRPQDRQFILSSKKLLLSDSGFYLCAWSPTGSGEQYFGPGTRLTVT.

At least ten counts were recorded for this clonotype. This sequence joins TRBV28 and TRBJ1-6; D might be TRBD1 (5 bases). Germline assignment: CDR1 MDHEN and CDR2 SYDVKM. This CDR3 comprises 16 residues. Trimming stripped 6 bases from V and 1 base from J, with 13 bases between. This CDR3 is CASRSTARSYNSPLHF. The CDR3 DNA follows: TGTGCCAGCAGATCGACAGCGAGATCCTATAATTCACCCCTCCACTTT.

This clonotype came up many times. CDR3 DNA: TGTGCCAGCAGCCCTGACGGTTTCTACGAGCAGTACTTC. Encoded protein: CASSPDGFYEQYF. The rearrangement links TRBV7-2 to TRBJ2-7; D remains unclear. The V gene lost 5 bases and the J gene lost 3 bases, with 11 bases spanning the gap. Germline CDR1 is SGHTA and CDR2 is FQGNSA. The CDR3 is 13 residues long.

The table lists this clonotype with a few counts. This chain links TRBV20-1 with TRBJ2-1; TRBD1 is a possible D gene (6 bases). CDR3 length equals 12 residues. Trimming left V 0 bases short and J 10 bases short, with 10 bases between. The germline gives CDR1 DFQATT, CDR2 SNEGSKA (reference sequence). The CDR3 here is CSAREGAREQFF. The CDR3 region has the DNA TGCAGTGCTAGAGAGGGGGCACGAGAGCAGTTCTTC.

This clonotype showed up many times. The chain carries TRBV20-1 and TRBJ1-5, with 10 positions matching TRBD1. This CDR3 has 16 amino acids. J was trimmed by 4 bases and V by 5 bases; bases with no gene match: 11. CDR1 and CDR2 from the germline V gene are DFQATT and SNEGSKA (reference sequence). CDR3 sequence (DNA): TGCAGTGCTGAAGACCGGGACAGGGGATTGAATCAGCCCCAGCATTTT. This gives the protein CSAEDRDRGLNQPQHF.

The sample holds many counts of this clonotype. The chain employs TRBV7-2 and TRBJ2-6, with unresolved D. The V and J ends lost 2 bases and 0 bases respectively, with 5 bases between them. This CDR3 is 15 amino acids long. CDR1 SGHTA and CDR2 FQGNSA come from the germline V gene. CDR3 nucleotide sequence: TGTGCCAGCAGCTTATTTAACTCTGGGGCCAACGTCCTGACTTTC. It specifies CASSLFNSGANVLTF.

This clonotype was found many times. CDR3 DNA: TGCAGTGCTAGAAATAGCGGGAGGGCCTCCTACGAGCAGTACTTC. Residues: CSARNSGRASYEQYF. The chain joins TRBV20-1 to TRBJ2-7; 11 bases are a match to TRBD2. The CDR3 totals 15 residues. V dropped 2 bases and J dropped 0; count of bases not matched to a gene: 3. The germline V gene has CDR1 DFQATT and CDR2 SNEGSKA (reference sequence).

The rearrangement joins TRBV29-1 to TRBJ2-5; D unclear. Trimming took off 7 bases at V and 0 bases at J, with 21 bases between the two ends. Germline-derived CDR1 and CDR2 are SQVTM and ANQGSEA. There are 16 residues in the CDR3. The CDR3 is CSASPTDTLHQETQYF. The CDR3 DNA sequence: TGCAGCGCCTCCCCGACGGATACTTTGCACCAAGAGACCCAGTACTTC.

At least ten counts were recorded for this clonotype. The V and J genes are TRBV6-1 and TRBJ1-2; D unresolved. Germline values: CDR1 MNHNS, CDR2 SASEGT. Trimming removed 7 bases at V and 2 bases at J, with 8 bases between. CDR3 length: 12 residues. This CDR3 reads CASTSANYGYTF. CDR3 sequence (DNA): TGTGCCAGCACGTCAGCGAACTATGGCTACACCTTC.

This clonotype was seen at least ten times. The chain uses TRBV7-2 and TRBJ1-1; D gene unclear. The germline gives CDR1 SGHTA, CDR2 FQGNSA. Trimming left V 2 bases short and J 0 bases short, with 10 bases between. This CDR3 contains 15 residues. Here the CDR3 DNA reads TGTGCCAGCAGCTTATGGTCAGACATGAACACTGAAGCTTTCTTT. Its translation is CASSLWSDMNTEAFF. Full variable domain (rest looked up from reference TRBV7-2 and TRBJ1-1): GAGVSQSPSNKVTEKGKDVELRCDPISGHTALYWYRQSLGQGLEFLIYFQGNSAPDKSGLPSDRFSAERTGGSVSTLTIQRTQQEDSAVYLCASSLWSDMNTEAFFGQGTRLTVV.

At least ten counts were recorded for this clonotype. V usage is TRBV7-2 and J usage is TRBJ2-2; D is ambiguous. The CDR3 has 16 residues. V was clipped by 4 bases and J by 4 bases, with 16 bases between them. Per the germline V gene, CDR1 is SGHTA and CDR2 is FQGNSA. CDR3 nucleotide sequence: TGTGCCAGCAGCTCGCAAATTGCAGGATTCACCGGGGAGCTGTTTTTT. It encodes CASSSQIAGFTGELFF.

This clonotype was seen repeatedly, ten times or more. The CDR3 DNA sequence: TGTGCCAGTAGTAGGGGATCTGACAGGGTTAGCAATCAGCCCCAGCATTTT. Protein sequence: CASSRGSDRVSNQPQHF. The J gene is TRBJ1-5, the V gene TRBV19, with TRBD1 identical over 7 bases. Germline loops: CDR1 LNHDA, CDR2 SQIVND (reference sequence). This CDR3 has 17 residues. V shed 4 bases, J shed 0 bases, and the junction held 9 bases outside the gene matches.

V gene TRBV9 combines with J gene TRBJ1-4, with D perhaps matching TRBD1 (5 bases). CDR1 and CDR2 from the germline V gene are SGDLS and YYNGEE. V was pared by 4 bases and J by 4 bases, with 14 bases between. The CDR3 contains 15 residues. For the CDR3, the DNA is TGTGCCAGCAGCCCCCTTCCGGGGCATAATGAAAAACTGTTTTTT. This codes for CASSPLPGHNEKLFF.

This clonotype appeared many times. The rearrangement uses TRBV11-2 and TRBJ2-1; TRBD2 matches 10 bases. V shed 6 bases, J shed 7 bases, and the junction held 9 bases outside the gene matches. The germline V gene has CDR1 SGHAT and CDR2 FQNNGV. This CDR3 contains 15 residues. The CDR3 DNA reads TGTGCCAGCAGAAGGTTAGCGGGAGGCCCTAATGAGCAGTTCTTC. This translates into CASRRLAGGPNEQFF.

This clonotype was seen ten or more times. This chain joins TRBV5-6 and TRBJ1-3; TRBD1 agrees at 7 bases. Germline V gene sequence: CDR1 SGHDT, CDR2 YYEEEE. V lost 4 bases and J lost 3; bases outside the gene matches: 7. The CDR3 contains 15 residues. CDR3 amino acids: CASSPRGPGGNTIYF. The CDR3 DNA reads TGTGCCAGCAGCCCGAGGGGGCCTGGTGGAAACACCATATATTTT.

This chain joins TRBV29-1 and TRBJ1-2; D is unresolved. Between the trimmed V and J ends, which lost 8 bases and 3 bases, there was a span of 16 bases. The CDR3 spans 13 residues. In germline, CDR1 is SQVTM, CDR2 ANQGSEA. CDR3 protein: CSIAPAIDYGYTF. CDR3 DNA sequence: TGCAGCATTGCCCCCGCGATTGACTATGGCTACACCTTC. The whole variable domain, filled in from reference TRBV29-1 and TRBJ1-2, reads SAVISQKPSRDICQRGTSLTIQCQVDSQVTMMFWYRQQPGQSLTLIATANQGSEATYESGFVIDKFPISRPNLTFSTLTVSNMSPEDSSIYLCSIAPAIDYGYTFGSGTRLTVV.

The table lists this clonotype with many counts. The chain carries TRBV6-2 or TRBV6-3 and TRBJ2-4, with D maybe TRBD2 (6 bases). The V end was cut by 6 bases, the J end by 7 bases, with 19 bases between. CDR3 size: 15 residues. Germline V gene sequence: CDR1 MNHEY, CDR2 SVGEGT. Written as DNA, the CDR3 is TGTGCCAGCAGGGGACTGCTTGTGGCCATGAACATTCAGTACTTC. Its protein product is CASRGLLVAMNIQYF.

This clonotype was seen at least ten times. The chain carries TRBV7-2 and TRBJ2-7, with D hard to call. Deletions cut 5 bases from V and 0 bases from J, with 11 bases between. Germline CDR1 is SGHTA and CDR2 is FQGNSA. The CDR3 totals 14 residues. In nucleotides, the CDR3 is TGTGCCAGCAGCGCCGCCCGGAGCTCCTACGAGCAGTACTTC. Its protein product is CASSAARSSYEQYF.

This clonotype was recorded many times. The J gene is TRBJ1-1, the V gene TRBV7-9, with 12 bases identical to TRBD1. CDR1 and CDR2 from the germline V gene are SEHNR and FQNEAQ (reference sequence). The junction had 6 bases not matched to a gene; V was cut back by 5 bases and J by 5 bases. The CDR3 totals 15 residues. The CDR3 nucleotides are TGTGCCAGCAGCCCGGGACAGGGGGCGATTACTGAAGCTTTCTTT. Protein sequence: CASSPGQGAITEAFF.

This clonotype has at least ten counts. The V gene is TRBV7-2, the J gene TRBJ2-1, with no clear D. Germline CDR1 and CDR2: SGHTA and FQGNSA. The CDR3 has 12 amino acids. Trimming removed 2 bases from V and 6 bases from J, with 5 bases in between. The CDR3 DNA reads as TGTGCCAGCAGCTTAATCGGCAATGAGCAGTTCTTC. Encoded protein: CASSLIGNEQFF.